The table lists the clone carrying this TCR beta chain with a few counts. No antigen is known for it. The junction departs from the called germline gene at one end, perhaps through a read error. CDR3 length: 16 amino acids. Per germline, CDR1 MDHEN and CDR2 SYDVKM. These data originate in a study of T-cell memory formation after mild COVID-19. Study context: TCR clusters were largely donor specific.

Amplification by 5'RACE using constant-segment primers produced TCR alpha and TCR beta cDNA libraries that carried sample barcodes and UMIs. One entry per CDR3 protein results from TCRdb running MiXCR on the 5' RACE reads. The table lists a few hundred thousand distinct CDR3 sequences, over 11% of them singletons. Study outcomes and limitations: Clones shrinking between day 15 and 85 showed a balanced CD4/CD8 split, and those that grew later tilted toward CD4+. CD8+ contracting clones occupied EMRA, while CD4+ ones occupied mainly CM and EM.

The sequencing sample was made of PBMCs or a T cell subset sorted from them (not recorded which). V and J are TRBV28 and TRBJ2-2; TRBD1 matches 10 bases. The sequence came from a man in his late teens or twenties who had mild COVID-19 (a few samples of this study predate the infection). Cell type and time point are not known. In DNA, the CDR3 is TGTGCCAGCAGTACTCCGGGACAGGGGACGCCCGGGGAACTGTTTTTT. Its protein is CASSTPGQGTPGELFF.